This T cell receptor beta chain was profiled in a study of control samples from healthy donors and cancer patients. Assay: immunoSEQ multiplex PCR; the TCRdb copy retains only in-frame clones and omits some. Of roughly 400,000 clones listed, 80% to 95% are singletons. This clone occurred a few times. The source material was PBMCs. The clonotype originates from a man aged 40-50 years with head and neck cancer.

In nucleotides, the CDR3 is TGTGCCAGCAGTTCCTCTAGCGGGAGGCTCGGGGATGAGCAGTTCTTC. This translates into CASSSSSGRLGDEQFF. The chain recombines TRBV6-6 with TRBJ2-1; 11 nucleotides align to TRBD2. V was pared by 4 bases and J by 8 bases, with 10 bases of the junction left unmatched. CDR1 is MNHNY, CDR2 SVGAGI, per germline (reference sequence). The CDR3 is 16 residues long.